Following are 23 T cell receptor beta chains from one sample sequenced in a study of CD8 T cells in Susac syndrome. Random hexamers were used to reverse transcribe an amount of 0.5 to 1 ug RNA. TCRdb re-analysed the immunoSEQ multiplex PCR reads in MiXCR, keeping a single row per CDR3 protein. The sample consists of 180,000 or so distinct CDR3 sequences, around 94% of them appearing once. Sequenced sample: CD4+ T cells from PBMCs. These receptors came from a human donor in good health.

This chain links TRBV10-3 with TRBJ2-5; 8 bases are shared with TRBD1. The V gene's germline CDR1 is ENHRY and CDR2 SYGVKD. CDR3 size: 13 residues. Trimming cost V 8 bases and J 5 bases; bases outside gene matches: 7. The CDR3 sequence is CAIGGQGMETQYF. CDR3 nucleotide sequence: TGTGCCATCGGCGGACAGGGAATGGAGACCCAGTACTTC.

The chain couples TRBV3-1 to TRBJ1-1; D call uncertain. Trimming left V 3 bases short and J 4 bases short, with 3 bases between. Germline CDR1 and CDR2: LGHDT and YNNKEL (reference sequence). This CDR3 is 11 amino acids long. The CDR3 DNA sequence: TGTGCCAGCAGCCAGACCACTGAAGCTTTCTTT. Its translation is CASSQTTEAFF. Supplemented by reference TRBV3-1 and TRBJ1-1, the full variable domain reads DTAVSQTPKYLVTQMGNDKSIKCEQNLGHDTMYWYKQDSKKFLKIMFSYNNKELIINETVPNRFSPKSPDKAHLNLHINSLELGDSAVYFCASSQTTEAFFGQGTRLTVV.

The chain is built from TRBV4-2 and TRBJ2-5; 9 nucleotides line up with TRBD2. This CDR3 region has 16 residues. Germline trimming cut 6 bases from V and 0 bases from J; bases unmatched to any gene: 8. Germline V gene sequence: CDR1 LGHNA, CDR2 YNFKEQ. The DNA for the CDR3 is TGTGCCAGCAGTCCGATTGCGGGGGGGTACCAAGAGACCCAGTACTTC. This codes for CASSPIAGGYQETQYF.

The V gene is TRBV6-5, the J gene TRBJ2-3, with 8 bases fitting TRBD2. The J segment lost 6 bases and the V segment lost 2 bases, leaving 4 bases of the junction unmatched. The length of the CDR3 is 14 residues. Germline CDR1 is MNHEY and CDR2 is SVGAGI. The CDR3 DNA reads as TGTGCCAGCAGTTACGCGGGGGGATTGGATACGCAGTATTTT. Its protein is CASSYAGGLDTQYF.

The chain combines TRBV6-6 with TRBJ1-1; D call uncertain. There are 14 residues in the CDR3. Trimming took 0 bases from V and 2 from J, leaving 7 bases between them. The germline V gene encodes CDR1 MNHNY and CDR2 SVGAGI (reference sequence). The chain's CDR3 is CASSYSRSNTEAFF. The CDR3 DNA reads as TGTGCCAGCAGTTACTCGCGCTCTAACACTGAAGCTTTCTTT.

V usage is TRBV3-1 and J usage is TRBJ2-5, with 12 nucleotides matching TRBD2. V trimming: 5 bases; J trimming: 2 bases; junction bases outside the gene matches: 6. In germline, CDR1 is LGHDT, CDR2 YNNKEL (reference sequence). There are 16 residues in the CDR3. The CDR3 loop is CASSSRLAGEQETQYF. The CDR3 coding sequence is TGTGCCAGCAGCTCTCGACTAGCGGGGGAACAAGAGACCCAGTACTTC.

The chain couples TRBV28 to TRBJ2-1, with D perhaps matching TRBD2 (7 bases). Trimming stripped 3 bases from V and 8 bases from J, with 14 bases between. The CDR3 runs 14 residues. Germline CDR1 is MDHEN and CDR2 is SYDVKM. CDR3 in DNA: TGTGCCAGCAGTTTCAACGGGGGGCGGGATGAGCAGTTCTTC. Its translation: CASSFNGGRDEQFF.

This chain joins TRBV20-1 and TRBJ2-3; no clear D gene. The CDR3 is 14 amino acids. V dropped 7 bases and J dropped 0 bases, with 14 bases sitting between them. Germline values: CDR1 DFQATT, CDR2 SNEGSKA (reference sequence). This chain's CDR3 is CSDQASSSTDTQYF. The CDR3 DNA reads as TGCAGTGACCAAGCGTCGTCTAGCACAGATACGCAGTATTTT.

This chain connects TRBV13 to TRBJ1-5; D may be TRBD1 (5 bases). Trimming cost V 5 bases and J 6 bases, with 11 bases left between them. The CDR3 extends over 13 amino acids. Germline V lookup: CDR1 PRHDT, CDR2 FYEKMQ (reference sequence). The CDR3 DNA reads TGTGCCAGCAGCGCCCAGGGAGCTCAGCCCCAGCATTTT. Residues: CASSAQGAQPQHF.

The V and J genes are TRBV30 and TRBJ1-3; D not certain. V dropped 3 bases and J dropped 8 bases, with 17 bases sitting between them. CDR3 size: 14 residues. Germline V gene lookup returns CDR1 GTSNPN and CDR2 SVGIG (reference sequence). In DNA form, the CDR3 reads TGTGCCTGGAGAACGGGCCATTGGAGCGACACCATATATTTT. It translates to CAWRTGHWSDTIYF. Based on the CDR3 plus reference TRBV30 and TRBJ1-3, the full variable domain is SQTIHQWPATLVQPVGSPLSLECTVEGTSNPNLYWYRQAAGRGLQLLFYSVGIGQISSEVPQNLSASRPQDRQFILSSKKLLLSDSGFYLCAWRTGHWSDTIYFGEGSWLTVV.

The J gene is TRBJ2-3, the V gene TRBV6-1; TRBD2 matches 7 bases. This CDR3 is 18 amino acids long. The V gene end was trimmed by 6 bases and the J gene end by 0 bases; junction bases not matched to a gene: 15. The germline V gene has CDR1 MNHNS and CDR2 SASEGT. The CDR3 bases are TGTGCCAGCAGGTCAAATCGGGGGGACTCCCTTAGCACAGATACGCAGTATTTT. This sequence encodes CASRSNRGDSLSTDTQYF.

This chain connects TRBV29-1 to TRBJ2-7, with a possible D match to TRBD2 (6 bases). The germline CDR1 and CDR2 sequences are SQVTM and ANQGSEA. The V end was cut by 4 bases, the J end by 2 bases, with 9 bases between. This CDR3 contains 12 residues. The DNA for the CDR3 is TGCAGCGTTGGCGGCGGGGCCTACGAGCAGTACTTC. Protein product: CSVGGGAYEQYF.

In this sample, this clonotype turned up once. The CDR3 here is CAISERGGPYEQYF. CDR3 nucleotides: TGTGCCATCAGTGAACGAGGGGGACCCTACGAGCAGTACTTC. V and J are TRBV10-3 and TRBJ2-7, with a weak D call TRBD1 (6 bases). In germline, CDR1 is ENHRY, CDR2 SYGVKD. The V and J ends lost 3 bases and 2 bases respectively, with 11 bases between them. This CDR3 contains 14 residues.

J is TRBJ2-5 and V is TRBV29-1; D tentatively reads TRBD1 or TRBD2 (6 bases each). CDR1 is SQVTM and CDR2 is ANQGSEA in the germline V gene. The V gene lost 6 bases and the J gene lost 5 bases, with 16 bases spanning the gap. There are 13 residues in the CDR3. This chain's CDR3 is CSVRGQGGETQYF. CDR3 nucleotides: TGCAGCGTCCGCGGACAAGGGGGGGAGACCCAGTACTTC.

This clonotype was recorded once. The rearrangement joins TRBV6-5 to TRBJ1-5, with 8 bases matching TRBD1. The CDR3 is 14 amino acids. Germline CDR1 reads MNHEY; CDR2 reads SVGAGI. V lost 4 bases, J lost 5 bases, and 4 bases stayed unmatched. The CDR3 reads CASSSDRGHQPQHF. The CDR3 nucleotides are TGTGCCAGCAGTTCCGACAGGGGACATCAGCCCCAGCATTTT.

This clonotype was observed once. This chain joins TRBV27 and TRBJ2-2, with TRBD1 as a possible D gene (5 bases). The germline V gene encodes CDR1 MNHEY and CDR2 SMNVEV (reference sequence). Trimming pared 3 bases from V and 4 bases from J, leaving 12 bases between. This CDR3 spans 15 amino acids. The CDR3 region is CASSFSTGGTGELFF. DNA for the CDR3: TGTGCCAGCAGTTTTTCAACAGGCGGCACCGGGGAGCTGTTTTTT.

This chain links TRBV2 with TRBJ1-6; possibly TRBD1 for D (6 bases). V lost 5 bases and J lost 8, with 13 bases in between. Germline assignment: CDR1 SNHLY and CDR2 FYNNEI. The CDR3 extends over 14 amino acids. Here the CDR3 reads CASSLDRADSPLHF. The CDR3 region has the DNA TGTGCCAGCAGTCTGGACAGAGCGGATTCACCCCTCCACTTT.

The genes are TRBV13 and TRBJ2-7, with 8 nucleotides matching TRBD2. CDR1 PRHDT and CDR2 FYEKMQ come from the germline V gene (reference sequence). The V gene end was trimmed by 3 bases and the J gene end by 6 bases; junction bases not matched to a gene: 7. The CDR3 spans 14 residues. The CDR3 protein is CASSLAGGRLEQYF. For the CDR3, the DNA is TGTGCCAGCAGCTTGGCGGGGGGCCGTCTCGAGCAGTACTTC.

CDR3 coding DNA: TGTGCCAGCAGTTCCGGGGGGGGTTCCCACGAGCAGTACTTC. Protein sequence: CASSSGGGSHEQYF. This chain links TRBV5-4 with TRBJ2-7; 8 bases line up with TRBD2. The germline gives CDR1 SGHNT, CDR2 YYREEE (reference sequence). CDR3 size: 14 residues. The J segment lost 5 bases and the V segment lost 5 bases, leaving 9 bases of the junction unmatched.

The rearrangement joins TRBV2 to TRBJ2-3, with a possible D match to TRBD1 (6 bases). Germline V gene sequence: CDR1 SNHLY, CDR2 FYNNEI. The CDR3 consists of 15 residues. V gave up 6 bases and J gave up 2 bases, with 15 bases separating them. CDR3: CASRDSLGPTDTQYF. The DNA of the CDR3 is TGTGCCAGCAGGGACAGCCTCGGCCCCACAGATACGCAGTATTTT.

The rearrangement uses TRBV29-1 and TRBJ2-2; 7 nucleotides match TRBD2. Germline trimming cut 3 bases from V and 7 bases from J; bases unmatched to any gene: 2. Germline V CDR1 and CDR2: SQVTM, ANQGSEA. This CDR3 is built from 12 residues. CDR3 nucleotide sequence: TGCAGCGTTGAGAGCGGGATCGGGGAGCTGTTTTTT. Protein: CSVESGIGELFF.

The V and J genes are TRBV7-2 and TRBJ2-1; D not resolved. Germline-derived CDR1 and CDR2 are SGHTA and FQGNSA. Trimming stripped 5 bases from V and 4 bases from J, with 12 bases between. The CDR3 consists of 14 residues. The chain's CDR3 is CASSLTSVYNEQFF. The CDR3 DNA reads as TGTGCCAGCAGCCTTACGTCAGTATACAATGAGCAGTTCTTC. Full variable domain (remainder filled in from reference TRBV7-2 and TRBJ2-1): GAGVSQSPSNKVTEKGKDVELRCDPISGHTALYWYRQSLGQGLEFLIYFQGNSAPDKSGLPSDRFSAERTGGSVSTLTIQRTQQEDSAVYLCASSLTSVYNEQFFGPGTRLTVL.

V and J are TRBV5-1 and TRBJ2-2; 9 nucleotides line up with TRBD1. V dropped 3 bases and J dropped 6; count of bases not matched to a gene: 6. Germline CDR1 reads SGHRS; CDR2 reads YFSETQ. The CDR3 has 15 amino acids. The CDR3 is CASSWGQGSSGELFF. CDR3 nucleotides: TGCGCCAGCAGCTGGGGACAGGGCAGTTCCGGGGAGCTGTTTTTT.